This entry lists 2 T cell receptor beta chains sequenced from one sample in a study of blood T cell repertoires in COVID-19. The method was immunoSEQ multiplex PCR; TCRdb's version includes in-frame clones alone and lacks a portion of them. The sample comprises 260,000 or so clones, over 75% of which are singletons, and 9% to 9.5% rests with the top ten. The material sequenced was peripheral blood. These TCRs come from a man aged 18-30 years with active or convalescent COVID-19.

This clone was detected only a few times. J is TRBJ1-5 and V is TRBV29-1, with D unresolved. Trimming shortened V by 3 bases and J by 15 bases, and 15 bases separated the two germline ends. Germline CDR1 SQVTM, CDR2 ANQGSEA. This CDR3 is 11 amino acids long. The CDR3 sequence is CSVDEGRRLHF. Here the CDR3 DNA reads TGCAGCGTTGATGAAGGGAGGAGACTGCATTTT.

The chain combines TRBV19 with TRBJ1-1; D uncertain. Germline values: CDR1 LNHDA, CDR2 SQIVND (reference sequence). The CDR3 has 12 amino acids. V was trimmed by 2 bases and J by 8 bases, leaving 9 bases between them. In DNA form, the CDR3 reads TGTGCCAGTAGTATAACTAGAGCAGAAGCTTTCTTT. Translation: CASSITRAEAFF.